A selection of T cell receptor beta chains follows, all from one sample in a study of cytomegalovirus exposure and HLA in healthy donors. Profiled with immunoSEQ multiplex PCR; TCRdb holds only in-frame clones, not every one. In the table there are some 140,000 clones, 86% of which are singletons. The sequenced material came from PBMCs. The receptors come from a man younger than 30 in good health and CMV-seronegative. Both conserved end residues are part of each CDR3. Each record gives: D gene, V gene, J gene, CDR3 length, CDR3 protein, CDR3 DNA. D genes are given only for firm matches.

>-|TRBV13|TRBJ2-1|13
CASSFYGVGEQFF
TGTGCCAGCAGCTTTTACGGGGTTGGTGAGCAGTTCTTC
>-|TRBV2|TRBJ2-7|16
CASSVGRPILYDEQYF
TGTGCCAGCAGTGTCGGCAGGCCCATCCTCTACGACGAGCAGTACTTC
>-|TRBV19|TRBJ1-5|15
CASSIDMDSNQPQHF
TGTGCCAGTAGTATAGATATGGACAGTAATCAGCCCCAGCATTTT
>TRBD1|TRBV19|TRBJ1-4|15
CASRDLGQGIEKLFF
TGTGCCAGTAGGGATCTGGGACAGGGGATCGAAAAACTGTTTTTT
>TRBD2|TRBV28|TRBJ2-3|14
CASSLSGGTDTQYF
TGTGCCAGCAGTTTGAGCGGGGGCACAGATACGCAGTATTTT
>TRBD2|TRBV7-6|TRBJ2-7|15
CASSLGAGGQNEQYF
TGTGCCAGCAGCTTAGGTGCGGGAGGGCAGAACGAGCAGTACTTC
>-|TRBV6-1|TRBJ1-4|15
CASSEYRATNEKLFF
TGTGCCAGCAGTGAATACAGGGCGACTAATGAAAAACTGTTTTTT
>-|TRBV29-1|TRBJ2-7|16
CSVGSLGGVGLGEQYF
TGCAGCGTTGGATCTCTTGGAGGAGTAGGTCTCGGGGAGCAGTACTTC
>-|TRBV10-3|TRBJ2-5|14
CAISDYDPGATQYF
TGTGCCATCAGTGACTACGACCCTGGGGCCACCCAGTACTTC
>-|TRBV6-5|TRBJ2-7|12
CASSQGSYEQYF
TGTGCCAGCAGCCAGGGTTCCTACGAGCAGTACTTC
>-|TRBV7-9|TRBJ1-2|14
CASSLTGPQNGYTF
TGTGCCAGCAGCCTTACAGGGCCACAGAATGGCTACACCTTC
>TRBD1|TRBV27|TRBJ2-7|15
CASSNNRGVGYEQYF
TGTGCCAGCAGTAACAACAGGGGGGTTGGCTACGAGCAGTACTTC